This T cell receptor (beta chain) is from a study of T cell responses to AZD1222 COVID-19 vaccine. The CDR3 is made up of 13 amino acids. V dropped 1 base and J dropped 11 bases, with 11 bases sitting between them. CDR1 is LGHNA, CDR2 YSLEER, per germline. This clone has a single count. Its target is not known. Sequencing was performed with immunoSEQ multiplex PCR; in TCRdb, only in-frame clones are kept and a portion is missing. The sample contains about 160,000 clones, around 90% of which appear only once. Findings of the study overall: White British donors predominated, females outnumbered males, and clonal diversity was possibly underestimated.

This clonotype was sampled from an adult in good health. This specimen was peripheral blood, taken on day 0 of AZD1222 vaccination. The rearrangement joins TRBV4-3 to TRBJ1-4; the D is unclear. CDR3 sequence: CASSQVVGGKLFF. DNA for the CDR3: TGCGCCAGCAGCCAAGTAGTGGGAGGGAAACTGTTTTTT.